This T cell receptor beta chain was profiled in a study of blood T cell repertoires in COVID-19. The CDR3 is 16 residues long. Germline V lookup: CDR1 LNHDA, CDR2 SQIVND (reference sequence). Unmatched junction bases numbered 14, after V lost 7 bases and J lost 4 bases. Individuals drawn from around 25 US areas were roughly 18 to 95 years old. What the recovered Cohort 3 donors had was two negative PCRs, clearance, or symptom resolution. The protocol was immunoSEQ multiplex PCR, while the TCRdb copy is restricted to in-frame clones and leaves out a portion. Found here are a few hundred thousand clones, about 90% of them singletons; the top ten hold 1%.

Sequencing was performed on PBMCs or T cells enriched from blood (not recorded which). This clonotype originated in a woman under 40 who had recovered from COVID-19. The J gene is TRBJ2-3, the V gene TRBV19; 7 nucleotides agree with TRBD2. The CDR3 DNA follows: TGTGCCAGTACCTCCGGGACTATACGAGAATCAGATACGCAGTATTTT. This gives the protein CASTSGTIRESDTQYF.